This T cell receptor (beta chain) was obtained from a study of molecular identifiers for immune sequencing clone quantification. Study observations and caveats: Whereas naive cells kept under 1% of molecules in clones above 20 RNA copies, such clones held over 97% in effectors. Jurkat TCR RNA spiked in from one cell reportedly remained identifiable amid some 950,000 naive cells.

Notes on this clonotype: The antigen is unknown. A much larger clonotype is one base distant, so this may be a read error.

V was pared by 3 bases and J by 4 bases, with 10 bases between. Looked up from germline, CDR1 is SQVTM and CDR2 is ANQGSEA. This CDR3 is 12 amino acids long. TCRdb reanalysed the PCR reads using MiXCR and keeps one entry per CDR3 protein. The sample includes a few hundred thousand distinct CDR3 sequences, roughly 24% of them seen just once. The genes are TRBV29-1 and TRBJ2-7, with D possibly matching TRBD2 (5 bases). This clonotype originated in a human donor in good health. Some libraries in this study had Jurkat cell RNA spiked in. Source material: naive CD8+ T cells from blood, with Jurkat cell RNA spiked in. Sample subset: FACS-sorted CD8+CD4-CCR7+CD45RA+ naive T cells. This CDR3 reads CSVDLRAYEQYF. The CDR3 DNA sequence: TGCAGCGTTGACCTGAGGGCTTACGAGCAGTACTTC.